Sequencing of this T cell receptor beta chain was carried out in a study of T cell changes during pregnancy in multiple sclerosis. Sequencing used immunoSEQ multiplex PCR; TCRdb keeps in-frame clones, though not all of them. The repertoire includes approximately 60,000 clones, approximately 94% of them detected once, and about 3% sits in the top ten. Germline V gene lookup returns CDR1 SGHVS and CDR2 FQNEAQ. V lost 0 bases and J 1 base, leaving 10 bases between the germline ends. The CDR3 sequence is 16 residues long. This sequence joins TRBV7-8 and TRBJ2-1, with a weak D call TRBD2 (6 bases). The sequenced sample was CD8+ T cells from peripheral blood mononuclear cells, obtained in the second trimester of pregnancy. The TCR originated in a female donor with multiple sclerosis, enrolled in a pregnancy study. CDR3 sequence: CASSLAGAGSYNEQFF. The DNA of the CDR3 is TGTGCCAGCAGCTTAGCGGGTGCGGGGTCCTACAATGAGCAGTTCTTC.